The clone carrying this T cell receptor beta chain occurred a few times. Antigen unknown. TCR beta libraries were built with iRepertoire HTBI primers and Arm-PCR of CDR3 regions. The authors' processing: Identification of gene segments yielded approximately 62 TRBV and 13 to 15 TRBJ across samples. TCRdb itself ran the multiplex PCR reads through MiXCR, one entry per CDR3 protein. For this entry, the V and J calls and clone size follow TCRdb and not the study's own pipeline. The sample yields a few hundred thousand distinct CDR3 sequences, approximately 23% seen once. These data belong to a study of regulatory T cells in long-lasting Graves disease. Study conclusions and caveats: Comparison showed that persistent patients shared more public clonotypes (2,741) than new patients (approximately 930). TRBV28, TRBJ1-2 and TRBJ2-5 were favored in persistent disease.

This CDR3 is built from 12 residues. V gave up 8 bases and J gave up 7 bases; unmatched junction bases: 4. Time point specified: persistent/refractory GD, antithyroid drugs over 5 years with positive TRAb. Scientists built the TCR library using RNA that was extracted from PBMCs. The chain has TRBV12-3 or TRBV12-4 and TRBJ2-2, with 7 nucleotides matching TRBD2. Sequencing was performed on peripheral blood mononuclear cells (PBMCs), taken when the disease was refractory, from a patient treated with antithyroid drugs. This TCR was recovered from a female donor with Graves disease. In DNA, the CDR3 is TGTGCCAGCTCACGGGGGGTCGGGGAGCTGTTTTTT. Its translation: CASSRGVGELFF.